The 18 T cell receptor beta chains below were found in one sample sequenced in a study of a mutant IDH1 vaccine in newly diagnosed glioma. Documented time point: baseline, week 1 (first vaccination visit). Treatment specified: pre-vaccination baseline after standard-of-care therapy. The repertoire was sequenced with immunoSEQ multiplex PCR; TCRdb's copy has only in-frame clones and lacks some. The sample includes about 88,000 clones, approximately 80% seen only once; the top ten take 5.3%. The sequences come from PBMCs, collected from a glioma patient treated with radiotherapy, temozolomide or both. The receptor set was obtained from a man aged 40-49 years with glioma. Some clones in this sample may be carry-over from other donors' samples.

The V and J genes are TRBV5-1 and TRBJ1-1, with 8 bases identical to TRBD1. The CDR3 spans 13 residues. Looked up from germline, CDR1 is SGHRS and CDR2 is YFSETQ. Trimming at V came to 3 bases and at J to 3 bases, leaving 1 base not matched to a gene. In DNA, the CDR3 is TGCGCCAGCAGCTCGGACAGGGACACTGAAGCTTTCTTT. Translation: CASSSDRDTEAFF.

The CDR3 spells CSVSGGSTDTQYF. The CDR3 DNA reads TGCAGCGTTAGCGGGGGTAGCACAGATACGCAGTATTTT. The V and J genes are TRBV29-1 and TRBJ2-3, with 8 nucleotides matching TRBD2. Trimming removed 5 bases from V and 0 bases from J; junction bases left unmatched: 1. Germline V lookup: CDR1 SQVTM, CDR2 ANQGSEA. The CDR3 runs 13 residues.

The rearrangement uses TRBV18 and TRBJ1-6; 7 nucleotides agree with TRBD1. The CDR3 is 17 residues long. With 6 bases clipped from V and 6 bases from J, the junction kept 14 bases outside the gene matches. CDR1 and CDR2 from the germline V gene are KGHSH and LQKENI. The CDR3 spells CASSYSETAGGNSPLHF. The CDR3 bases are TGTGCCAGCTCCTATAGTGAAACTGCAGGGGGTAATTCACCCCTCCACTTT.

This clone was detected a few times. The DNA of the CDR3 is TGTGCCTGGAGTGCAGGGCTCGAGGAACCCCAGCATTTT. It yields the protein CAWSAGLEEPQHF. The genes are TRBV30 and TRBJ1-5; D is perhaps TRBD1 (5 bases). CDR1 GTSNPN and CDR2 SVGIG come from the germline V gene (reference sequence). The CDR3 totals 13 residues. Deletions cut 1 base from V and 10 bases from J, with 14 bases between.

The chain joins TRBV5-1 to TRBJ2-2; D uncertain. Between the trimmed V and J ends, which lost 0 bases and 6 bases, there was a span of 12 bases. CDR1 and CDR2 from the germline V gene are SGHRS and YFSETQ. This CDR3 is 15 amino acids long. The CDR3 sequence: CASSLVGMAPGELFF. The CDR3 DNA reads as TGCGCCAGCAGCTTGGTAGGGATGGCACCCGGGGAGCTGTTTTTT.

This clone has only one observation. This sequence joins TRBV5-1 and TRBJ2-5; weak D call: TRBD2 (5 bases). The CDR3 runs to 17 residues. The V and J ends lost 1 base and 0 bases respectively, with 16 bases between them. Germline assignment: CDR1 SGHRS and CDR2 YFSETQ. The CDR3 is CASSLRYRESNQETQYF. The CDR3 DNA reads as TGCGCCAGCAGCTTGCGTTATCGGGAAAGCAACCAAGAGACCCAGTACTTC. The full variable domain, completed using reference TRBV5-1 and TRBJ2-5, is KAGVTQTPRYLIKTRGQQVTLSCSPISGHRSVSWYQQTPGQGLQFLFEYFSETQRNKGNFPGRFSGRQFSNSRSEMNVSTLELGDSALYLCASSLRYRESNQETQYFGPGTRLLVL.

The chain uses TRBV30 and TRBJ1-6; 7 nucleotides agree with TRBD1. The CDR3 has 13 residues. Germline assignment: CDR1 GTSNPN and CDR2 SVGIG (reference sequence). The junction had 5 bases not matched to a gene; V was cut back by 2 bases and J by 10 bases. The CDR3 nucleotides are TGTGCCTGGAGTCGACAGGGAGACTCACCCCTCCACTTT. It yields the protein CAWSRQGDSPLHF.

This clone turned up a few times. The gene calls are TRBV6-6 and TRBJ1-6; 9 bases map to TRBD1. Germline V gene lookup returns CDR1 MNHNY and CDR2 SVGAGI (reference sequence). The CDR3 consists of 13 residues. V gave up 5 bases and J gave up 10 bases; unmatched junction bases: 3. CDR3 residues: CASSRQGGSPLHF. The CDR3 bases are TGTGCCAGCAGTCGACAGGGGGGATCACCCCTCCACTTT.

Note on this clone: The same CDR3 is also encoded by other DNA sequences in this sample. The V gene is TRBV5-1, the J gene TRBJ1-1; no firm D call. Trimming shortened V by 1 base and J by 3 bases, and 10 bases separated the two germline ends. The CDR3 covers 14 residues. Germline V gene data show CDR1 as SGHRS and CDR2 as YFSETQ. This CDR3 is CASSLLGGDTEAFF. In DNA form, the CDR3 reads TGCGCCAGCAGCTTGTTGGGTGGCGACACTGAAGCTTTCTTT.

The gene calls are TRBV20-1 and TRBJ1-4; a weak D match, TRBD1 (5 bases). Germline lookup yields CDR1 DFQATT and CDR2 SNEGSKA (reference sequence). This CDR3 spans 10 amino acids. The germline V and J ends were trimmed by 1 base and 13 bases, with 7 bases remaining between them. CDR3 sequence (DNA): TGCAGTGCTAGAGCCGGGACACTGTTTTTT. This encodes CSARAGTLFF.

The CDR3 loop reads CASSRGTGTGLGELFF. DNA for the CDR3: TGTGCCAGTAGTAGGGGAACCGGGACAGGACTCGGGGAGCTGTTTTTT. The chain couples TRBV19 to TRBJ2-2; 8 nucleotides match TRBD1. Germline V gives CDR1 LNHDA, CDR2 SQIVND (reference sequence). V shed 4 bases, J shed 7 bases, and the junction held 11 bases outside the gene matches. The length of the CDR3 is 16 residues.

The chain combines TRBV6-6 with TRBJ1-2; 7 bases agree with TRBD1. Trimming took 0 bases from V and 7 from J; bases not matched to a gene: 2. The CDR3 is 13 amino acids. Germline CDR1 reads MNHNY; CDR2 reads SVGAGI (reference sequence). CDR3 nucleotides: TGTGCCAGCAGTTACTCGACAGGGAGTGGCTACACCTTC. Translation: CASSYSTGSGYTF.

CDR3 loop: CASSYGNTEAFF. CDR3 nucleotides: TGTGCCAGCAGCTACGGGAACACTGAAGCTTTCTTT. This chain joins TRBV5-6 and TRBJ1-1, with no clear D. V gave up 3 bases and J gave up 1 base, with 4 bases separating them. CDR3 length: 12 amino acids. Germline V lookup: CDR1 SGHDT, CDR2 YYEEEE.

The J gene is TRBJ2-7, the V gene TRBV2; 8 positions match TRBD2. The germline V gene encodes CDR1 SNHLY and CDR2 FYNNEI. The CDR3 totals 16 residues. The V gene end was trimmed by 1 base and the J gene end by 2 bases; junction bases not matched to a gene: 7. Here the CDR3 reads CASSEGSGGYTYEQYF. The CDR3 DNA reads as TGTGCCAGCAGTGAAGGGAGCGGGGGCTATACCTACGAGCAGTACTTC.

The genes are TRBV6-4 and TRBJ2-2; the match to TRBD2 covers 9 bases. CDR1 and CDR2 from the germline V gene are MRHNA and SNTAGT. This CDR3 spans 15 amino acids. Trimming took 4 bases from V and 1 from J; bases not matched to a gene: 1. The CDR3 reads CASSGAGGNTGELFF. The CDR3 bases are TGTGCCAGCAGTGGAGCGGGGGGGAACACCGGGGAGCTGTTTTTT.

The genes are TRBV5-1 and TRBJ1-1; 7 nucleotides align to TRBD1. Trimming took 4 bases from V and 0 from J; bases not matched to a gene: 6. Germline V gene sequence: CDR1 SGHRS, CDR2 YFSETQ. The CDR3 runs to 15 residues. CDR3 in DNA: TGCGCCAGCAGCGGAGGGACAGTGATGAACACTGAAGCTTTCTTT. This gives the protein CASSGGTVMNTEAFF.

Of note for this clone: This same CDR3 is encoded by further DNA sequences in the sample. V gene TRBV6-5 combines with J gene TRBJ1-6; possibly TRBD1 for D (6 bases). Germline V gene sequence: CDR1 MNHEY, CDR2 SVGAGI. The V end lost 2 bases, the J end lost 9 bases, and 8 bases lay between the germline ends. The CDR3 length is 13 residues. The CDR3 here is CASSYEGGSPLHF. The DNA for the CDR3 is TGTGCCAGCAGTTACGAAGGGGGTTCACCCCTCCACTTT.

The chain carries TRBV5-1 and TRBJ2-2; 8 positions match TRBD1. Germline CDR1 reads SGHRS; CDR2 reads YFSETQ. J lost 6 bases, V lost 1 base, and 11 bases had no gene match. CDR3 length equals 17 residues. DNA for the CDR3: TGCGCCAGCAGCTTGAGGACAGGGCGAACGAGCCCCGGGGAGCTGTTTTTT. Amino acid sequence: CASSLRTGRTSPGELFF. Using reference TRBV5-1 and TRBJ2-2 for the parts outside the CDR3, the full variable domain is KAGVTQTPRYLIKTRGQQVTLSCSPISGHRSVSWYQQTPGQGLQFLFEYFSETQRNKGNFPGRFSGRQFSNSRSEMNVSTLELGDSALYLCASSLRTGRTSPGELFFGEGSRLTVL.